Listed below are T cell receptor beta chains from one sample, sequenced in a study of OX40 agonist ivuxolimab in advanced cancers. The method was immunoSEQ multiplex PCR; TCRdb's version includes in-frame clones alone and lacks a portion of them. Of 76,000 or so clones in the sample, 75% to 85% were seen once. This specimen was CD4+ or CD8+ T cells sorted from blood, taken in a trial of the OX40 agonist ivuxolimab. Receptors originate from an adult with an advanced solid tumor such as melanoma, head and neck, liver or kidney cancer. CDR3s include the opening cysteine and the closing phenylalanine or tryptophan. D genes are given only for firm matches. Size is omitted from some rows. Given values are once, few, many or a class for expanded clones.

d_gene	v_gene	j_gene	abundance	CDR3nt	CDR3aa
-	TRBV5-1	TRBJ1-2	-	TGCGCCAGCAGCTCCCCCGTTCTAGGGGCCGCTGGCTACACCTTC	CASSSPVLGAAGYTF
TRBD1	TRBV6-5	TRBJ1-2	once	TGTGCCAGCAGTTGGGGACAGGGAAGTGGCTACACCTTC	CASSWGQGSGYTF
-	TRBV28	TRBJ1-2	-	TGTGCCAGCAGTTTCGCAGGGGCAGACTATGGCTACACCTTC	CASSFAGADYGYTF
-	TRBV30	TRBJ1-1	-	TGTGCCTGGGGGAACCTGGGAGGCACTGAAGCTTTCTTT	CAWGNLGGTEAFF
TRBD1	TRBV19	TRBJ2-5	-	TGTGCCAGTAGTATCTGGGGGACAGGGAGCGAGACCCAGTACTTC	CASSIWGTGSETQYF
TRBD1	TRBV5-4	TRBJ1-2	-	TGTGCCAGCAGCGGCGATCGGACAGGGGGGGTCTATGGCTACACCTTC	CASSGDRTGGVYGYTF
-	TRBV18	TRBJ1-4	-	TGTGCCAGCTCACCCTTTGCCGTAGCAACTAATGAAAAACTGTTTTTT	CASSPFAVATNEKLFF
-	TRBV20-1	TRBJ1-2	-	TGCAGTGCTACCAGAGAAATCCACACCTTC	CSATREIHTF
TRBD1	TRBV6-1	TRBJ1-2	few	TGTGCCAGCAGTGTACTACCGGGACAGGGGGCCGCTGGCTACACCTTC	CASSVLPGQGAAGYTF
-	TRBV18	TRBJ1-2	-	TGTGCCAGCTCCACCGGCCCGGGCGTCGGTGGCTACACCTTC	CASSTGPGVGGYTF
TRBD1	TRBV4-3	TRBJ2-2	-	TGCGCCAGCAGCCCACAGACAGGGCACACCGGGGAGCTGTTTTTT	CASSPQTGHTGELFF
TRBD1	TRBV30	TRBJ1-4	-	TGTGCCTGGAGTTTGAGGACAGGGCGGGGTGAAAAACTGTTTTTT	CAWSLRTGRGEKLFF
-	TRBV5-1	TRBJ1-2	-	TGCGCCAGCAGCCCCGTGGGGCCCTATGGCTACACCTTC	CASSPVGPYGYTF
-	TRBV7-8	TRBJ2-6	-	TGTGCCAGCAGCCGGAGTACAGGGGCCAACGTCCTGACTTTC	CASSRSTGANVLTF
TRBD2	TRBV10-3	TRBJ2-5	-	TGTGCCATCAGTCTTAGCGGGGGGGAAGAGACCCAGTACTTC	CAISLSGGEETQYF
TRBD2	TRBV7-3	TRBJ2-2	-	TGTGCCAGCAGCCCCCCGGCGGGGGAGGACACCGGGGAGCTGTTTTTT	CASSPPAGEDTGELFF
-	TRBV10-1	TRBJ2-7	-	TGCGCCAGCAGGCCGGGACTCTACGAGCAGTACTTC	CASRPGLYEQYF
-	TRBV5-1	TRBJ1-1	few	TGCGCCAGCAGCTTGTCGGGGTTGAACACTGAAGCTTTCTTT	CASSLSGLNTEAFF
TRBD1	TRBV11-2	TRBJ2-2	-	TGTGCCAGCAGCCGGGCCTGGACAGGGGCCGGGGAGCTGTTTTTT	CASSRAWTGAGELFF
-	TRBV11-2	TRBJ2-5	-	TGTGCCAGCAGCTTAATTCGTTTGGATCAAGAGACCCAGTACTTC	CASSLIRLDQETQYF
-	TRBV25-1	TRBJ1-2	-	TGTGCCAGCAGTGAGACACCTTATGGCTACACCTTC	CASSETPYGYTF
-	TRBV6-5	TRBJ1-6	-	TGTGCCAGCATAGAATCGGGCAGGGTGGATTCACCCCTCCACTTT	CASIESGRVDSPLHF
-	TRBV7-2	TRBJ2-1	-	TGTGCCAGCAGCTTAGCGGGGGTGACAAGGGGTGAGCAGTTCTTC	CASSLAGVTRGEQFF
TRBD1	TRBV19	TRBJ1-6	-	TGTGCCAGTAGTGGACAGGGGAGTTACAATTCACCCCTCCACTTT	CASSGQGSYNSPLHF
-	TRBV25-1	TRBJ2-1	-	TGTGCCAGCAGTGAATCCCAAGGTAGGGTGATATCCTACAATGAGCAGTTCTTC	CASSESQGRVISYNEQFF
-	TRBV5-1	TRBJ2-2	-	TGCGCCAGCAGCTTGGACAGGGCGAACACCGGGGAGCTGTTTTTT	CASSLDRANTGELFF
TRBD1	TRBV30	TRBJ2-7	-	TGTGCCTGGAGTAGACAGGGGGTCTACGAGCAGTACTTC	CAWSRQGVYEQYF
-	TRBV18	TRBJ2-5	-	TGTGCCAGCTCAACCGTGGGAAGAGAGACCCAGTACTTC	CASSTVGRETQYF
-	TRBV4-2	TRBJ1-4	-	TGTGCCAGCAGCCAAGATCAGGGGCTTACTAATGAAAAACTGTTTTTT	CASSQDQGLTNEKLFF
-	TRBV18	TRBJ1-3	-	TGTGCCAGCTCACCTAACCCCGGGACCGCTGGAAACACCATATATTTT	CASSPNPGTAGNTIYF
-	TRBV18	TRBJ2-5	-	TGTGCCAGCTCGGTTTACAGGGCCCAAGAGACCCAGTACTTC	CASSVYRAQETQYF
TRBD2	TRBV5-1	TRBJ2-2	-	TGCGCCAGCAGCTTGCGGCCTAGCGGGGATGTCGGGGAGCTGTTTTTT	CASSLRPSGDVGELFF
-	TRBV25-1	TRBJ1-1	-	TGTGCCAGCCGCCGTACGGGCACTGAAGCTTTCTTT	CASRRTGTEAFF
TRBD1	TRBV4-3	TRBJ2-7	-	TGCGCCAGCAGCCAAGGTGTAACAGGGGGATACATCTACGAGCAGTACTTC	CASSQGVTGGYIYEQYF
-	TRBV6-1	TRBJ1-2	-	TGTGCCAGCAGTGAAAAATGGGGGACGAGGGGCGCCTATGGCTACACCTTC	CASSEKWGTRGAYGYTF
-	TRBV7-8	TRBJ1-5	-	TGTGCCAGCAGCTTACAGGCGGGGGTGGCAAATCAGCCCCAGCATTTT	CASSLQAGVANQPQHF
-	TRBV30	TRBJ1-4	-	TGTGCCTGGAGTTACCCAGGGAAACTGTTTTTT	CAWSYPGKLFF
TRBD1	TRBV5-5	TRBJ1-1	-	TGTGCCAGCAGCTTGACGGGACAGGGCATAAACACTGAAGCTTTCTTT	CASSLTGQGINTEAFF
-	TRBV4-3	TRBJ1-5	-	TGCGCCAGCAGCCAAGCAAAGGGGAGCAATCAGCCCCAGCATTTT	CASSQAKGSNQPQHF
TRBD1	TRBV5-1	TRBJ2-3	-	TGCGCCAGCAGTAAACGGGACAGGGCAACCACAGATACGCAGTATTTT	CASSKRDRATTDTQYF
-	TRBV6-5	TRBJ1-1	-	TGTGCCAGCGGATCGGTTGGGACTGAAGCTTTCTTT	CASGSVGTEAFF
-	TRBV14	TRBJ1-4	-	TGTGCCAGCAGCGTGCCTTCGGCAACTAATGAAAAACTGTTTTTT	CASSVPSATNEKLFF
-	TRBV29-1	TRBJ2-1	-	TGCAGCGTTGCGGGGGCAGGCTACAATGAGCAGTTCTTC	CSVAGAGYNEQFF
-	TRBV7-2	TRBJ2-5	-	TGTGCCAGCAGCTCCGCTTTGAGGGGGGAGACCCAGTACTTC	CASSSALRGETQYF
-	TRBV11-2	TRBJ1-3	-	TGTGCCAGCATAAGGACGTCTACGGGAAACACCATATATTTT	CASIRTSTGNTIYF
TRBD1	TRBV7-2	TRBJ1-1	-	TGTGCCAGCAGCTATGCAGGGGGCTTGACAGGTAAAGCTTTCTTT	CASSYAGGLTGKAFF
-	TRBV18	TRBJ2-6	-	TGTGCCAGCTCACCATCAAGCTCGGGCTCTGGGGCCAACGTCCTGACTTTC	CASSPSSSGSGANVLTF
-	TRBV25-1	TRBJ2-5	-	TGTGCCAGCGGCGGAGAGACCCAGTACTTC	CASGGETQYF
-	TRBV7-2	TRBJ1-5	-	TGTGCCAGCAGCTTGTTGAACCCGGGGAACAATCAGCCCCAGCATTTT	CASSLLNPGNNQPQHF
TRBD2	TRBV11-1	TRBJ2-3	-	TGTGCCAGCAGCCGACTAGCGGGGGGCACAGATACGCAGTATTTT	CASSRLAGGTDTQYF
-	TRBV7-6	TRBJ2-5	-	TGTGCCAGCAGCTTAGTGGCTAGCATATGGGAGACCCAGTACTTC	CASSLVASIWETQYF
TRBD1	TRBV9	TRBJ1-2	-	TGTGCCAGCAGCCCACGCAGGGGGGAAAACTATGGCTACACCTTC	CASSPRRGENYGYTF
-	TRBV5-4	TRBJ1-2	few	TGTGCCAGCAGCCCGAAACCAGGGCGTCATAACTATGGCTACACCTTC	CASSPKPGRHNYGYTF
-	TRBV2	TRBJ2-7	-	TGTGCCAGCAGACCCCTTGGGGCCGAATACGAGCAGTACTTC	CASRPLGAEYEQYF